A selection of T cell receptor beta chains follows, all from one sample in a study of OX40 agonist ivuxolimab in advanced cancers. The assay was immunoSEQ multiplex PCR, and TCRdb's table has in-frame clones only and misses some. Of roughly 30,000 clones in the sample, 75% to 95% are singletons; the top ten hold less than 5%. The sequencing here drew on CD4+ or CD8+ T cells sorted from blood, taken in a trial of the OX40 agonist ivuxolimab. These TCRs come from an adult with an advanced solid tumor such as melanoma, head and neck, liver or kidney cancer. Both conserved end residues are part of each CDR3. Fields, in order: V gene, D gene, clone size, J gene, CDR3 DNA, CDR3 protein. D genes are given only for firm matches. Expanded clones get a size class; other rows say once, few or many, or leave the size out.

>TRBV7-9|TRBD1|-|TRBJ2-7
TGTGCCAGCAGCAACCGGGACAGGGTCGACGAGCAGTACTTC
CASSNRDRVDEQYF
>TRBV28|-|-|TRBJ1-2
TGTGCCAGCAGTTCGCTCATCGGGGGACGCGAGGGCTACACCTTC
CASSSLIGGREGYTF
>TRBV27|-|-|TRBJ1-2
TGTGCCAGCAGTTTCAACGGTAACTATGGCTACACCTTC
CASSFNGNYGYTF
>TRBV7-2|-|once|TRBJ2-3
TGTGCCAGCAGCTTAGTAACGGGGGATACGCAGTATTTT
CASSLVTGDTQYF
>TRBV29-1|TRBD1|once|TRBJ1-1
TGCAGCGTTGAAGTGGTCCCAACAGGGGTTGCGGACACTGAAGCTTTCTTT
CSVEVVPTGVADTEAFF
>TRBV7-2|TRBD1|-|TRBJ2-7
TGTGCCAGCAGCTTTCACAGGGGCTACGAGCAGTACTTC
CASSFHRGYEQYF
>TRBV2|TRBD1|once|TRBJ2-1
TGTGCCAGCACAGGACAGGGGGTTGTGAGCTCCTACAATGAGCAGTTCTTC
CASTGQGVVSSYNEQFF
>TRBV28|-|-|TRBJ2-5
TGTGCCAGCAGTTTGCTAGGGGGGTACCAAGAGACCCAGTACTTC
CASSLLGGYQETQYF
>TRBV6-1|-|-|TRBJ2-1
TGTGCCAGCAGCCCTTGGGCGGACTCACGATTCGAGCAGTTCTTC
CASSPWADSRFEQFF
>TRBV9|-|once|TRBJ2-7
TGTGCCAGCAGCGTAGGATCGGACGAGCAGTACTTC
CASSVGSDEQYF
>TRBV15|TRBD2|-|TRBJ2-7
TGTGCCACCAGCGCCAGGACTAGCGGCTCCTACGAGCAGTACTTC
CATSARTSGSYEQYF
>TRBV4-3|-|-|TRBJ1-1
TGCGCCAGCAGCCGTTATCCGGGCCCTCCCCCTAAGGACACTGAAGCTTTCTTT
CASSRYPGPPPKDTEAFF
>TRBV5-1|-|-|TRBJ2-5
TGCGCCAGCAGCTTCGGGACTCCCCCGCAAGAGACCCAGTACTTC
CASSFGTPPQETQYF
>TRBV27|-|-|TRBJ2-1
TGTGCCAGCAGTTTATCAGCTAGCTCCAATGAGCAGTTCTTC
CASSLSASSNEQFF
>TRBV7-6|-|-|TRBJ2-1
TGTGCCAGCAGCTTGGGTAATGAGCAGTTCTTC
CASSLGNEQFF
>TRBV28|-|-|TRBJ1-2
TGTGCCAGCAGTTTAAGGACGACGGATGGCTACACCTTC
CASSLRTTDGYTF
>TRBV4-2|-|few|TRBJ2-1
TGTGCCAGCAGCCAAGACCCGCATAGCACCTACAATGAGCAGTTCTTC
CASSQDPHSTYNEQFF
>TRBV10-1|-|-|TRBJ2-3
TGCGCCAGCACGGGGGTGGCTACCGGGGGCACAGATACGCAGTATTTT
CASTGVATGGTDTQYF
>TRBV21-1|-|-|TRBJ2-1
TGTGCCAGCAGCAAAGTCTCTCCGGGACTAGCGGGGTGGGAGCAGTTCTTC
CASSKVSPGLAGWEQFF
>TRBV9|TRBD1|-|TRBJ1-6
TGTGCCAGCAGCGGGGGTGGTGGGACAGGTGGTTCACCCCTCCACTTT
CASSGGGGTGGSPLHF
>TRBV7-3|TRBD2|-|TRBJ2-3
TGTGCCAGCAGCTTAGGGGGTAGCGGGAGCACAGATACGCAGTATTTT
CASSLGGSGSTDTQYF
>TRBV7-3|-|-|TRBJ2-1
TGTGCCAGCAGCTTTGATGAGCGTGAGCAGTTCTTC
CASSFDEREQFF
>TRBV19|-|-|TRBJ2-1
TGTGCCAGTAGCGCGGACTACAATGAGCAGTTCTTC
CASSADYNEQFF
>TRBV6-5|-|-|TRBJ2-7
TGTGCCAGCAGCCCCCCCACAGGGTTGTACGAGCAGTACTTC
CASSPPTGLYEQYF
>TRBV7-9|TRBD2|-|TRBJ2-1
TGTGCCAGCAGCTATAGGGTGTTAGCGGGGCCCACCAATGAGCAGTTCTTC
CASSYRVLAGPTNEQFF
>TRBV7-9|-|-|TRBJ2-2
TGTGCCAGCAGCTACACCTCAGGACAGTTCCTCGGGGAGCTGTTTTTT
CASSYTSGQFLGELFF
>TRBV19|TRBD1|-|TRBJ1-1
TGTGCCAGTAGTATAAGGGGGCCGGGCACTGAAGCTTTCTTT
CASSIRGPGTEAFF
>TRBV9|-|few|TRBJ2-3
TGTGCCAGCAGCGCCAGCATATCTAGCACAGATACGCAGTATTTT
CASSASISSTDTQYF
>TRBV5-4|-|few|TRBJ2-7
TGTGCCAGCAGCCAAGAACAGGGATCGGGATACGAGCAGTACTTC
CASSQEQGSGYEQYF
>TRBV18|-|-|TRBJ2-2
TGTGCCAGCTCACCACCGGGCGGAGGGATCAGCGGGGAGCTGTTTTTT
CASSPPGGGISGELFF
>TRBV4-1|TRBD2|-|TRBJ2-1
TGCGCCAGCAGCCAAGATTGGCTAGCGGCATCTAATGAGCAGTTCTTC
CASSQDWLAASNEQFF
>TRBV30|TRBD1|-|TRBJ1-1
TGTGCCTGGAGTAGGGACAGTGAAGCTTTCTTT
CAWSRDSEAFF
>TRBV19|-|-|TRBJ1-1
TGTGCCAGTAGTACGCGGGGCTATAACACTGAAGCTTTCTTT
CASSTRGYNTEAFF
>TRBV7-9|-|-|TRBJ1-3
TGTGCCAGCAGCTTCGGCAGTTGGAACACCATATATTTT
CASSFGSWNTIYF
>TRBV5-4|-|-|TRBJ1-1
TGTGCCAGCAGCTCCCCCTCAACAGGGCTCACTGAAGCTTTCTTT
CASSSPSTGLTEAFF
>TRBV6-4|TRBD2|-|TRBJ2-3
TGTGCCAGCAGCGAAATAAGCGGGGGGGCCACAGATACGCAGTATTTT
CASSEISGGATDTQYF
>TRBV10-2|-|-|TRBJ1-1
TGCGCCAGCAGTGAGCCTTGGGTTCTGGCCCGAGAAGCTTTCTTT
CASSEPWVLAREAFF
>TRBV11-2|-|-|TRBJ2-1
TGTGCCAGCAGCTTAGGGAGGAATGAGCAGTTCTTC
CASSLGRNEQFF
>TRBV28|-|-|TRBJ1-2
TGTGCCAGCAGTTTATATGTCAGAACTAACTATGGCTACACCTTC
CASSLYVRTNYGYTF
>TRBV28|-|-|TRBJ1-2
TGTGCCAGCAGTTTGGGCAGGGCAGATGGCTACACCTTC
CASSLGRADGYTF
>TRBV6-5|-|-|TRBJ1-6
TGTGCCAGCATGGCCTATAATTCACCCCTCCACTTT
CASMAYNSPLHF
>TRBV30|TRBD2|-|TRBJ2-7
TGTGCCTGGAGCGACCCGGGACTAGCCGACAGCTCCTACGAGCAGTACTTC
CAWSDPGLADSSYEQYF
>TRBV4-1|-|-|TRBJ2-1
TGCGCCAGCAGCCAAATTAGGGGAGGTCGCAATGAGCAGTTCTTC
CASSQIRGGRNEQFF
>TRBV7-3|TRBD1|once|TRBJ2-1
TGTGCCAGCAGCAGGAGCGGGACAGGGACCCTCTACAATGAGCAGTTCTTC
CASSRSGTGTLYNEQFF
>TRBV28|TRBD1|-|TRBJ2-7
TGTGCCAGCAGCCCCCCGGGGACAGAGAGCTCCTACGAGCAGTACTTC
CASSPPGTESSYEQYF
>TRBV19|-|-|TRBJ1-2
TGTGCCAGTAGTATGGGGGGTATTGGCTACACCTTC
CASSMGGIGYTF
>TRBV5-5|-|few|TRBJ1-1
TGTGCCAGCAGCTTACTACAGACCACTGAAGCTTTCTTT
CASSLLQTTEAFF
>TRBV4-2|-|once|TRBJ1-2
TGTGCCAGCAGCCAAGATTATGGGGACACCGCTAACTATGGCTACACCTTC
CASSQDYGDTANYGYTF
>TRBV5-1|-|-|TRBJ2-7
TGCGCCAGCAGCTTTAATCACGAGCAGTACTTC
CASSFNHEQYF